These T cell receptor beta chains were read from a single sample in a study of blood T cell repertoires in COVID-19. Measured with immunoSEQ multiplex PCR; TCRdb has only the in-frame clones, and not every one. Counted here are about 240,000 clones, about four fifths occurring once; the ten biggest clones make up roughly a tenth. The material sequenced was peripheral blood. These receptors came from a woman older than 75 with acute or convalescent COVID-19. Each CDR3 is given with its conserved first and last residue. The D gene is left open where the match is weak. Only part of the rows carry a size: once, few, many, or a class if the clone is expanded.

v_call	clone_size	j_call	d_call	cdr3_nt	cdr3_aa
TRBV19	once	TRBJ2-7	TRBD1	TGTGCCAGTAAAGTGGGACAGGGCCCCTACGAGCAGTACTTC	CASKVGQGPYEQYF
TRBV10-3	once	TRBJ1-2	TRBD1	TGTGCCACCAAGGGGACAGAGAACTATGGCTACACCTTC	CATKGTENYGYTF
TRBV4-2	-	TRBJ2-1	TRBD2	TGTGCCAGCAGCCAAACCGGGACTAGCTCCTACAATGAGCAGTTCTTC	CASSQTGTSSYNEQFF
TRBV5-1	-	TRBJ1-2	TRBD1	TGCGCCAGCAGCTTGGGTGGGACAGGGCAGAACTATGGCTACACCTTC	CASSLGGTGQNYGYTF
TRBV5-1	-	TRBJ2-7	-	TGCGCCAGCAGCCCCCCAGGCCGCCGCTACTACGAGCAGTACTTC	CASSPPGRRYYEQYF
TRBV3-1/TRBV3-2	few	TRBJ1-4	-	TGTGCCAGCAGCCAATTGGGGGCTGGTGAAAAACTGTTTTTT	CASSQLGAGEKLFF
TRBV6-1	-	TRBJ2-1	-	TGTGCCAGCAGTGGATTGGCAGGGCGCGCCTACAATGAGCAGTTCTTC	CASSGLAGRAYNEQFF
TRBV4-1	-	TRBJ2-7	-	TGCGCCAGCAGCCAAAGACAGACATACGAGCAGTACTTC	CASSQRQTYEQYF
TRBV7-2	-	TRBJ1-4	TRBD1	TGTGCCAGCAGCTCGAGGACAGGGGGAACCGCAACTAATGAAAAACTGTTTTTT	CASSSRTGGTATNEKLFF
TRBV7-8	once	TRBJ1-1	-	TGTGCCAGCAGCTTTTCGTCTGGACAGAGGAAGAACACTGAAGCTTTCTTT	CASSFSSGQRKNTEAFF
TRBV30	-	TRBJ1-5	TRBD1	TGTGCCTGGAGTGGACCCGGGACAGGGGTCTCTTATAGCAATCAGCCCCAGCATTTT	CAWSGPGTGVSYSNQPQHF
TRBV7-8	-	TRBJ2-1	TRBD2	TGTGCCAGCAGCCCTAGGTCACTAGCGGGGGCTAGCTCCTACAATGAGCAGTTCTTC	CASSPRSLAGASSYNEQFF
TRBV5-1	-	TRBJ2-1	-	TGCGCCAGCAGCTTTGGCCTAGGTAATGAGCAGTTCTTC	CASSFGLGNEQFF
TRBV5-1	-	TRBJ1-6	-	TGCGCCAGCAGCTTGGAACAGCTGGCCTATAATTCACCCCTCCACTTT	CASSLEQLAYNSPLHF
TRBV10-3	-	TRBJ1-2	-	TGTGCCATCAGTACGGACAGACTCTATGGCTACACCTTC	CAISTDRLYGYTF
TRBV5-1	few	TRBJ1-3	TRBD1	TGCGCCAGCAGCTTGGGACAGGGGGCTTCTGGAAACACCATATATTTT	CASSLGQGASGNTIYF
TRBV15	few	TRBJ1-2	-	TGTGCCACCAGCAGAGACAGGGATACTGGCTACACCTTC	CATSRDRDTGYTF